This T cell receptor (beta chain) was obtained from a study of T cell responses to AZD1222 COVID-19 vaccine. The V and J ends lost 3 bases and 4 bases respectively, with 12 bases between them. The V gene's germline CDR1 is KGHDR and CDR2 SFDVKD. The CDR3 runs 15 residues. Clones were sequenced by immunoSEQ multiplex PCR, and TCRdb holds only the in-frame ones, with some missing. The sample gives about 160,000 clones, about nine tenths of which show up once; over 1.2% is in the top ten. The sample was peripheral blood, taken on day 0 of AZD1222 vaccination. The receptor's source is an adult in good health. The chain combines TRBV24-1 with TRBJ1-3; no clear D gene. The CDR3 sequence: CATSDTGRGGNTIYF. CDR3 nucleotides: TGTGCCACCAGTGATACCGGTCGCGGGGGAAACACCATATATTTT.